The 25 T cell receptor beta chains presented below share a single source sample, sequenced in a study of T cell responses to AZD1222 COVID-19 vaccine. Measured with immunoSEQ multiplex PCR; TCRdb has only the in-frame clones, and not every one. The top ten hold about 1.8% of the sample, which has approximately 94,000 clones, approximately 90% seen once. The sequences come from peripheral blood, collected on day 0 of AZD1222 vaccination. The receptors derive from an adult in good health.

V and J are TRBV19 and TRBJ1-1; TRBD1 agrees at 7 bases. V was clipped by 6 bases and J by 0 bases; unmatched bases: 4. CDR3 length equals 14 residues. Per germline, CDR1 LNHDA and CDR2 SQIVND (reference sequence). The CDR3 spells CASSWDSLNTEAFF. In DNA form, the CDR3 reads TGTGCCAGTAGCTGGGACAGTTTGAACACTGAAGCTTTCTTT.

This clone showed up just once. The chain joins TRBV4-2 to TRBJ1-1, with D hard to call. Germline CDR1 LGHNA, CDR2 YNFKEQ. The V gene lost 0 bases and the J gene lost 4 bases, with 6 bases spanning the gap. The CDR3 consists of 13 residues. CDR3 in DNA: TGTGCCAGCAGCCAAGACGCGGGCACTGAAGCTTTCTTT. It specifies CASSQDAGTEAFF.

This chain's CDR3 is CASSPGDAYLNQPQHF. DNA for the CDR3: TGTGCCAGCAGCCCCGGGGATGCGTACCTCAATCAGCCCCAGCATTTT. The genes are TRBV28 and TRBJ1-5; D call uncertain. CDR3 length: 16 amino acids. The germline gives CDR1 MDHEN, CDR2 SYDVKM. Trimming took off 6 bases at V and 3 bases at J, with 18 bases between the two ends. The full variable domain, its missing parts supplied by reference TRBV28 and TRBJ1-5, is DVKVTQSSRYLVKRTGEKVFLECVQDMDHENMFWYRQDPGLGLRLIYFSYDVKMKEKGDIPEGYSVSREKKERFSLILESASTNQTSMYLCASSPGDAYLNQPQHFGDGTRLSIL.

The rearrangement joins TRBV6-5 to TRBJ2-5; D remains unclear. V dropped 2 bases and J dropped 5 bases, with 12 bases sitting between them. CDR1 and CDR2 from the germline V gene are MNHEY and SVGAGI. The CDR3 length is 14 residues. In DNA, the CDR3 is TGTGCCAGCAGTTACCCCGCTAACGGGGAGACCCAGTACTTC. Its translation is CASSYPANGETQYF.

The genes are TRBV3-1 (or the pseudogene TRBV3-2) and TRBJ1-2, with 7 nucleotides matching TRBD1. CDR1 LGHDT and CDR2 YNNKEL come from the germline V gene (reference sequence). With 0 bases clipped from V and 7 bases from J, the junction kept 11 bases outside the gene matches. This CDR3 is built from 16 residues. CDR3 sequence (DNA): TGTGCCAGCAGCCAAGAGGGGACAGAGACTTCCGTTGGCTACACCTTC. Its translation is CASSQEGTETSVGYTF.

The V gene is TRBV7-9, the J gene TRBJ1-4; no clear D. This CDR3 contains 15 residues. The germline gives CDR1 SEHNR, CDR2 FQNEAQ (reference sequence). V was clipped by 5 bases and J by 5 bases, with 15 bases between them. CDR3 bases: TGTGCCAGCAGCGGCGTTGGTCAAGGGAATGAAAAACTGTTTTTT. Translation gives CASSGVGQGNEKLFF.

The chain is built from TRBV4-2 and TRBJ2-3; the match to TRBD1 covers 7 bases. V shed 4 bases, J shed 2 bases, and the junction held 6 bases outside the gene matches. This CDR3 comprises 15 residues. In germline, CDR1 is LGHNA, CDR2 YNFKEQ. In DNA, the CDR3 is TGTGCCAGCAGCCCGAACAGGGGAGACACAGATACGCAGTATTTT. Amino acid sequence: CASSPNRGDTDTQYF.

J is TRBJ2-4 and V is TRBV18; the D is unclear. The ends were cut back, 3 bases at V and 5 bases at J, with 23 bases in the middle. Germline CDR1 is KGHSH and CDR2 is LQKENI. The CDR3 runs to 18 residues. CDR3 sequence (DNA): TGTGCCAGCTCACCCGACTCCAACTTCGAGTTCATTCAAAACATTCAGTACTTC. Its protein is CASSPDSNFEFIQNIQYF.

This chain joins TRBV7-9 and TRBJ2-7; TRBD2 might be the D (6 bases). The germline V and J ends were trimmed by 6 bases and 4 bases, with 22 bases remaining between them. CDR3 length equals 16 residues. Germline V gene sequence: CDR1 SEHNR, CDR2 FQNEAQ (reference sequence). The CDR3 sequence is CASSDRTGPRGYEQYF. As DNA, the CDR3 is TGTGCCAGCAGTGACCGGACGGGACCTCGGGGGTACGAGCAGTACTTC. The full variable domain, with the rest looked up from reference TRBV7-9 and TRBJ2-7, is DTGVSQNPRHKITKRGQNVTFRCDPISEHNRLYWYRQTLGQGPEFLTYFQNEAQLEKSRLLSDRFSAERPKGSFSTLEIQRTEQGDSAMYLCASSDRTGPRGYEQYFGPGTRLTVT.

This clone appeared a single time. This chain joins TRBV7-8 and TRBJ1-2; 10 positions agree with TRBD1. This CDR3 comprises 14 residues. The V segment lost 6 bases and the J segment 8 bases; nucleotides outside the gene matches: 9. Germline V gene lookup returns CDR1 SGHVS and CDR2 FQNEAQ. CDR3 residues: CASRSGRTGGGYTF. The CDR3 DNA reads TGTGCCAGCAGGTCAGGAAGGACAGGGGGAGGCTACACCTTC.

This rearrangement joins TRBV6-6 to TRBJ1-5; D call uncertain. With 7 bases removed from V and 1 base from J, the gap between germline ends came to 5 bases. The CDR3 has 12 residues. Germline V lookup: CDR1 MNHNY, CDR2 SVGAGI (reference sequence). CDR3 sequence reads: CASTRSNQPQHF. The DNA for the CDR3 is TGTGCCAGCACAAGGAGCAATCAGCCCCAGCATTTT.

This chain links TRBV6-1 with TRBJ2-1, with D possibly called TRBD1 or TRBD2 (5 bases each). CDR3 size: 17 residues. Germline V gene sequence: CDR1 MNHNS, CDR2 SASEGT. V shed 2 bases and J shed 0 bases, with 14 bases lying between them. CDR3 protein: CASSESGAEFSYNEQFF. CDR3 in DNA: TGTGCCAGCAGTGAATCCGGGGCGGAGTTCTCCTACAATGAGCAGTTCTTC.

In nucleotides, the CDR3 is TGTGCCAGCAACCGGGACAGGGGGACCTACGAGCAGTACTTC. Translated, it gives CASNRDRGTYEQYF. The chain recombines TRBV6-5 with TRBJ2-7; 11 bases align to TRBD1. The CDR3 is made up of 14 amino acids. The germline gives CDR1 MNHEY, CDR2 SVGAGI. The trim removed 7 bases at V and 2 bases at J, leaving 4 bases unmatched.

V is TRBV27 and J is TRBJ2-7; 7 bases are a match to TRBD2. The V gene end was trimmed by 4 bases and the J gene end by 2 bases; junction bases not matched to a gene: 5. This CDR3 has 14 residues. CDR1 and CDR2 from the germline V gene are MNHEY and SMNVEV (reference sequence). The DNA of the CDR3 is TGTGCCAGCAGTTCTCGCGGGAGCCCCTACGAGCAGTACTTC. It codes for CASSSRGSPYEQYF.

V is TRBV7-9 and J is TRBJ1-4, with TRBD1 matching 8 bases. Trimming at V came to 1 base and at J to 7 bases, leaving 14 bases not matched to a gene. The CDR3 is made up of 18 amino acids. CDR1 is SEHNR, CDR2 FQNEAQ, per germline (reference sequence). The CDR3 DNA reads as TGTGCCAGCAGCTTAGTGGGGGATCGACAGGGGAGAAGTGAAAAACTGTTTTTT. Its protein is CASSLVGDRQGRSEKLFF.

The chain carries TRBV7-2 and TRBJ2-7; D call uncertain. The CDR3 runs to 16 residues. Germline CDR1 is SGHTA and CDR2 is FQGNSA. V was shortened by 2 bases and J by 9 bases, with 23 bases between the two germline ends. The CDR3 protein is CASSLNARQSISGQYF. CDR3 nucleotide sequence: TGTGCCAGCAGCTTAAATGCCCGTCAGAGCATAAGTGGGCAGTACTTC.

This clone was picked up many times. The junction shows a germline mismatch at one end, possibly a read error. V and J are TRBV6-2 or TRBV6-3 and TRBJ1-3, with TRBD1 identical over 7 bases. This CDR3 has 14 amino acids. Germline CDR1 MNHEY, CDR2 SVGEGT. The DNA of the CDR3 is TGTGCCAGCAGTTACGACTCAGAGGGGGCCCCTCCGGATTTT. Protein sequence: CASSYDSEGAPPDF.

The V and J genes are TRBV2 and TRBJ1-1, with D unclear. This CDR3 region has 11 residues. Germline V CDR1 and CDR2: SNHLY, FYNNEI. Trimming shortened V by 8 bases and J by 3 bases, and 7 bases separated the two germline ends. The DNA of the CDR3 is TGTGCCAGCTTTGGTGACACTGAAGCTTTCTTT. Residues: CASFGDTEAFF.

V gene TRBV5-1 combines with J gene TRBJ1-5; 11 nucleotides match TRBD1. After removal of 4 bases from V and 5 bases from J, the junction contained 5 bases not matched to a gene. Germline values: CDR1 SGHRS, CDR2 YFSETQ. This CDR3 has 15 amino acids. The CDR3 DNA reads TGCGCCAGCAGCCCCGGGGACAGGGGGGATCAGCCCCAGCATTTT. It codes for CASSPGDRGDQPQHF.

V gene TRBV27 combines with J gene TRBJ1-2; D gene unclear. V lost 4 bases, J lost 5 bases, and 17 bases lay in between. Germline lookup yields CDR1 MNHEY and CDR2 SMNVEV (reference sequence). This CDR3 contains 15 residues. The CDR3 nucleotides read TGTGCCAGCAGTTCCCTCTTATCGACGGGATATGGCTACACCTTC. This sequence encodes CASSSLLSTGYGYTF.

V and J are TRBV27 and TRBJ2-1; TRBD2 matches 7 bases. V gave up 10 bases and J gave up 5 bases; unmatched junction bases: 8. This CDR3 contains 13 residues. CDR1 MNHEY and CDR2 SMNVEV come from the germline V gene (reference sequence). CDR3 bases: TGTGCCACATCGGGACTAAATGACAATGAGCAGTTCTTC. Encoded protein: CATSGLNDNEQFF.

The J gene is TRBJ2-5, the V gene TRBV5-1; 10 bases are a match to TRBD1. Germline assignment: CDR1 SGHRS and CDR2 YFSETQ. The V segment lost 4 bases and the J segment 3 bases; nucleotides outside the gene matches: 3. The CDR3 has 14 amino acids. The CDR3 DNA reads TGCGCCAGCAGCCCTGGGACAGGGGAAGAGACCCAGTACTTC. Amino acid sequence: CASSPGTGEETQYF.

V gene TRBV28 combines with J gene TRBJ1-2; D uncertain. The germline V gene encodes CDR1 MDHEN and CDR2 SYDVKM. Trimming pared 7 bases from V and 2 bases from J, leaving 11 bases between. The CDR3 is 13 residues long. The CDR3 coding sequence is TGTGCCAGCACCACGCACAGCAACTATGGCTACACCTTC. It translates to CASTTHSNYGYTF.

This rearrangement joins TRBV6-5 to TRBJ2-1; tentative D call: TRBD2 (6 bases). This CDR3 contains 16 residues. Germline V lookup: CDR1 MNHEY, CDR2 SVGAGI. Trimming left V 2 bases short and J 3 bases short, with 14 bases between. In nucleotides, the CDR3 is TGTGCCAGCAGTTACGGGGATCCGGGACTCTACAATGAGCAGTTCTTC. This sequence encodes CASSYGDPGLYNEQFF.

The chain is built from TRBV9 and TRBJ2-3; D might be TRBD1 or TRBD2, each matching 6 bases. Trimming stripped 3 bases from V and 1 base from J, with 15 bases between. CDR3 length: 16 amino acids. The germline CDR1 and CDR2 sequences are SGDLS and YYNGEE. This CDR3 reads CASSGQAIAGTDTQYF. The DNA of the CDR3 is TGTGCCAGCAGCGGACAGGCCATAGCGGGCACAGATACGCAGTATTTT. Complete variable domain (other parts from reference TRBV9 and TRBJ2-3): DSGVTQTPKHLITATGQRVTLRCSPRSGDLSVYWYQQSLDQGLQFLIQYYNGEERAKGNILERFSAQQFPDLHSELNLSSLELGDSALYFCASSGQAIAGTDTQYFGPGTRLTVL.